What follows are 14 T cell receptor beta chains derived from one specimen sequenced in a study of identical twins (dated by TCRdb to the mid-2010s). Libraries were constructed by 5' RACE. Instrument on record: Illumina HiSeq 2000. The public reads were reanalyzed by TCRdb: fastp trimming at Q25, MiXCR alignment, in-frame beta chains only. Identical CDR3 protein sequences are pooled into one entry, listed with their most common genes and DNA. The sample table holds 400,000 to 600,000 distinct CDR3 sequences, of which 20% to 25% were seen once. The top ten clones comprise around 0.5% of the sample. This sample also belongs to another study, concerning yellow fever vaccine responses in identical twins.

Sequencing used CD4+ T cells sorted from blood. The receptors shown here come from a woman aged 18-30 years in good health.

V gene TRBV7-6 combines with J gene TRBJ2-2; 7 nucleotides agree with TRBD1. The V gene end was trimmed by 5 bases and the J gene end by 1 base; junction bases not matched to a gene: 10. Germline CDR1 is SGHVS and CDR2 is FNYEAQ. This CDR3 spans 17 amino acids. CDR3 protein: CASSLGATGWNTGELFF. CDR3 sequence (DNA): TGTGCCAGCAGCCTAGGGGCGACAGGGTGGAACACCGGGGAGCTGTTTTTT.

This rearrangement joins TRBV20-1 to TRBJ2-3; TRBD2 aligns across 13 bases. Looked up from germline, CDR1 is DFQATT and CDR2 is SNEGSKA (reference sequence). Losses at the gene ends were 0 bases for V and 1 base for J; bases not matched to a gene: 4. This CDR3 region has 17 residues. The CDR3 DNA follows: TGCAGTGCTAGAGATTGGACTAGCGGGAGCCGCACAGATACGCAGTATTTT. Its translation is CSARDWTSGSRTDTQYF.

The rearrangement joins TRBV12-3 or TRBV12-4 to TRBJ2-2, with no clear D. CDR3 length: 15 amino acids. Trimming left V 3 bases short and J 4 bases short, with 12 bases between. The CDR3 reads CASSFVRNRTGELFF. CDR3 in DNA: TGTGCCAGCAGTTTCGTTCGGAACCGCACCGGGGAGCTGTTTTTT.

This clonotype was counted only a few times. The chain uses TRBV20-1 and TRBJ2-3; D could derive from TRBD1 or TRBD2 (5 bases each). V lost 6 bases and J lost 5, with 18 bases in between. CDR1 is DFQATT, CDR2 SNEGSKA, per germline (reference sequence). The CDR3 contains 14 residues. CDR3: CSARPPGSGDTQYF. The CDR3 DNA sequence: TGCAGTGCCCGGCCCCCAGGGAGTGGAGATACGCAGTATTTT.

This clonotype was counted ten times or more. The chain combines TRBV3-1 with TRBJ2-1; D uncertain. The CDR3 has 17 residues. Germline CDR1 LGHDT, CDR2 YNNKEL (reference sequence). V lost 5 bases and J lost 2, with 19 bases in between. CDR3 DNA sequence: TGTGCCAGCAGCGTCACCTATGGAGATTTGCCCTACAATGAGCAGTTCTTC. Residues: CASSVTYGDLPYNEQFF.

V gene TRBV20-1 combines with J gene TRBJ2-1; a weak D match, TRBD2 (6 bases). V lost 2 bases to trimming and J lost 1 base, with 12 bases between them. The CDR3 contains 15 residues. Germline loops: CDR1 DFQATT, CDR2 SNEGSKA (reference sequence). The CDR3 bases are TGCAGTGCTAGATTGGGGCTAGCGTCCTACAATGAGCAGTTCTTC. Translated: CSARLGLASYNEQFF.

This clonotype was counted between two and nine times. The chain combines TRBV11-1 with TRBJ2-3, with 9 positions matching TRBD2. The CDR3 loop spans 18 amino acids. Germline V gives CDR1 SGHAT, CDR2 FQDESV (reference sequence). J was trimmed by 3 bases and V by 3 bases; bases with no gene match: 13. CDR3: CASSFLGISGGVTDTQYF. In nucleotides, the CDR3 is TGTGCCAGCAGCTTTCTGGGGATTAGCGGGGGAGTTACAGATACGCAGTATTTT.

The gene calls are TRBV12-3 or TRBV12-4 and TRBJ2-3; D is undetermined. The V gene lost 9 bases and the J gene lost 3 bases, with 16 bases spanning the gap. The CDR3 consists of 14 residues. In DNA form, the CDR3 reads TGTGCCAGTTCAGACGGAGTCAGGACAGATACGCAGTATTTT. It translates to CASSDGVRTDTQYF.

The V call is TRBV29-1, the J call TRBJ1-2; 7 nucleotides line up with TRBD1. V lost 6 bases, J lost 0 bases, and 4 bases stayed unmatched. The CDR3 spans 13 residues. Germline V gives CDR1 SQVTM, CDR2 ANQGSEA. CDR3 DNA sequence: TGCAGCGTAGACAGGGATCCTAACTATGGCTACACCTTC. Translation gives CSVDRDPNYGYTF.

This clonotype occurred a few times. The chain has TRBV11-3 and TRBJ2-5; D unresolved. CDR1 is SGHNT, CDR2 YENEEA, per germline. V was cut by 0 bases and J by 4 bases, with 6 bases left in between. This CDR3 region has 13 residues. CDR3 DNA: TGTGCCAGCAGCTTAGATCTTGGAGAGACCCAGTACTTC. Its translation is CASSLDLGETQYF.

This chain uses TRBV5-1 with TRBJ2-1; 13 nucleotides agree with TRBD2. CDR1 and CDR2 from the germline V gene are SGHRS and YFSETQ. Trimming cost V 4 bases and J 3 bases; bases outside gene matches: 7. This CDR3 comprises 17 residues. CDR3 sequence reads: CASSATSGRPIYNEQFF. The CDR3 DNA follows: TGCGCCAGCAGCGCGACTAGCGGGAGGCCTATCTACAATGAGCAGTTCTTC. The variable domain in full, with the rest retrieved from reference TRBV5-1 and TRBJ2-1, is KAGVTQTPRYLIKTRGQQVTLSCSPISGHRSVSWYQQTPGQGLQFLFEYFSETQRNKGNFPGRFSGRQFSNSRSEMNVSTLELGDSALYLCASSATSGRPIYNEQFFGPGTRLTVL.

This clonotype was counted a single time. The gene calls are TRBV27 and TRBJ2-5; 7 positions match TRBD1. This CDR3 spans 17 amino acids. The germline V gene has CDR1 MNHEY and CDR2 SMNVEV (reference sequence). Unmatched junction bases numbered 12, after V lost 2 bases and J lost 3 bases. CDR3 sequence reads: CASSLGYIGDRKETQYF. In DNA form, the CDR3 reads TGTGCCAGCAGTTTAGGATACATTGGGGACAGAAAAGAGACCCAGTACTTC.

This chain connects TRBV12-5 to TRBJ2-3; TRBD2 aligns across 9 bases. The CDR3 is 16 residues long. J lost 5 bases, V lost 1 base, and 7 bases had no gene match. Germline V CDR1 and CDR2: LGHNT, FRNRAP. The CDR3 loop is CASGLERGLARDTQYF. The DNA for the CDR3 is TGTGCTAGTGGTTTGGAACGCGGACTAGCGAGAGATACGCAGTATTTT.

The chain joins TRBV10-3 to TRBJ2-1; 9 bases align to TRBD2. The germline CDR1 and CDR2 sequences are ENHRY and SYGVKD. CDR3 size: 15 residues. V dropped 3 bases and J dropped 3; count of bases not matched to a gene: 3. DNA of the CDR3: TGTGCCATCAGTGATAGCGGGGGAATCTACAATGAGCAGTTCTTC. The encoded protein is CAISDSGGIYNEQFF.